These 24 T cell receptor beta chains were all obtained from the same sample, sequenced in a study of blood T cell repertoires in COVID-19. Only in-frame clones appear in the TCRdb table, and some are missing; sequencing was by immunoSEQ multiplex PCR. This sample has roughly 53,000 clones, with approximately 80% found just once. The sequencing sample was made of peripheral blood. These receptor sequences come from a man between 65 and 85 years old with active or convalescent COVID-19.

V gene TRBV10-1 combines with J gene TRBJ2-7; 7 nucleotides align to TRBD1. This CDR3 has 15 amino acids. In germline, CDR1 is WNHNN, CDR2 SYGVQD (reference sequence). J was trimmed by 5 bases and V by 0 bases; bases with no gene match: 7. The CDR3 reads CASSESSGQGDEQYF. DNA of the CDR3: TGCGCCAGCAGTGAGTCTAGTGGGCAGGGGGACGAGCAGTACTTC.

This clone has only a few counts. CDR3 loop: CASSIKTAGSYEQYF. The DNA for the CDR3 is TGTGCCAGTAGTATAAAGACAGCGGGCTCCTACGAGCAGTACTTC. V gene TRBV19 combines with J gene TRBJ2-7, with D possibly being TRBD2 (6 bases). The V end lost 2 bases, the J end lost 0 bases, and 11 bases lay between the germline ends. The CDR3 covers 15 residues. Germline loops: CDR1 LNHDA, CDR2 SQIVND (reference sequence). The full variable domain, in which reference TRBV19 and TRBJ2-7 provide the parts outside the CDR3, is DGGITQSPKYLFRKEGQNVTLSCEQNLNHDAMYWYRQDPGQGLRLIYYSQIVNDFQKGDIAEGYSVSREKKESFPLTVTSAQKNPTAFYLCASSIKTAGSYEQYFGPGTRLTVT.

V gene TRBV19 combines with J gene TRBJ1-1; perhaps TRBD1 as D (6 bases). The CDR3 length is 13 residues. V was pared by 5 bases and J by 5 bases, with 12 bases between. Germline V gene lookup returns CDR1 LNHDA and CDR2 SQIVND (reference sequence). Written as DNA, the CDR3 is TGTGCCAGTAGTGAACAGGGAGTTACTGAAGCTTTCTTT. The encoded protein is CASSEQGVTEAFF.

The chain carries TRBV24-1 and TRBJ1-5; D remains ambiguous. Per the germline V gene, CDR1 is KGHDR and CDR2 is SFDVKD. V lost 3 bases and J 0 bases, leaving 14 bases between the germline ends. This CDR3 is 17 amino acids long. In nucleotides, the CDR3 is TGTGCCACCAGTGATGGTTATATGGAGGGTAGCAATCAGCCCCAGCATTTT. Translation: CATSDGYMEGSNQPQHF.

This chain joins TRBV7-9 and TRBJ1-6, with 10 bases identical to TRBD1. The CDR3 loop spans 15 amino acids. The germline V gene has CDR1 SEHNR and CDR2 FQNEAQ (reference sequence). The V segment lost 4 bases and the J segment 8 bases; nucleotides outside the gene matches: 5. The CDR3 sequence is CASSSDRGRYSPLHF. In DNA form, the CDR3 reads TGTGCCAGCAGCTCTGACAGGGGGCGTTATTCACCCCTCCACTTT.

In DNA form, the CDR3 reads TGTGCCAGCTCACCACAGTTAGGCGGTACGGGTGAAGCTTTCTTT. Translation gives CASSPQLGGTGEAFF. This chain links TRBV18 with TRBJ1-1; no clear D. The CDR3 is made up of 15 amino acids. Germline CDR1 and CDR2: KGHSH and LQKENI. Trimming took off 1 base at V and 7 bases at J, with 16 bases between the two ends.

This chain connects TRBV7-3 to TRBJ2-2, with D hard to call. V dropped 5 bases and J dropped 7 bases, with 11 bases sitting between them. CDR1 SGHTA and CDR2 FQGTGA come from the germline V gene. There are 13 residues in the CDR3. This CDR3 is CASSPFAFGELFF. In nucleotides, the CDR3 is TGTGCCAGCAGCCCATTTGCGTTCGGGGAGCTGTTTTTT. The full variable domain, rest sourced from reference TRBV7-3 and TRBJ2-2, is GAGVSQTPSNKVTEKGKYVELRCDPISGHTALYWYRQSLGQGPEFLIYFQGTGAADDSGLPNDRFFAVRPEGSVSTLKIQRTERGDSAVYLCASSPFAFGELFFGEGSRLTVL.

The V gene is TRBV28, the J gene TRBJ1-4; the match to TRBD1 covers 8 bases. Germline lookup yields CDR1 MDHEN and CDR2 SYDVKM. This CDR3 contains 15 residues. The junction had 9 bases not matched to a gene; V was cut back by 5 bases and J by 7 bases. The CDR3 nucleotides are TGTGCCAGCAGTCCAAACAGGGGGTCGGGTGAAAAACTGTTTTTT. Translating it yields CASSPNRGSGEKLFF.

The V gene is TRBV7-8, the J gene TRBJ2-7; D uncertain. This CDR3 spans 15 amino acids. V lost 2 bases to trimming and J lost 4 bases, with 15 bases between them. Germline V gene lookup returns CDR1 SGHVS and CDR2 FQNEAQ. CDR3 in DNA: TGTGCCAGCAGCTTACGGCCAGGCAACTTGTACGAGCAGTACTTC. It yields the protein CASSLRPGNLYEQYF.

The chain links TRBV9 to TRBJ2-3; no firm D call. Germline CDR1 and CDR2: SGDLS and YYNGEE. The CDR3 spans 16 residues. With 0 bases removed from V and 4 bases from J, the gap between germline ends came to 15 bases. The CDR3 bases are TGTGCCAGCAGCGTAGAGGCTAGTCTAGGCGCAGATACGCAGTATTTT. Residues: CASSVEASLGADTQYF.

This rearrangement joins TRBV4-3 to TRBJ1-1; no clear D gene. Trimming cost V 0 bases and J 0 bases, with 8 bases left between them. CDR3 length: 15 residues. Per germline, CDR1 LGHNA and CDR2 YSLEER. The CDR3 region has the DNA TGCGCCAGCAGCCAAGATTACGGGATGAACACTGAAGCTTTCTTT. This gives the protein CASSQDYGMNTEAFF.

The chain has TRBV4-1 and TRBJ2-7; 10 bases line up with TRBD2. The CDR3 totals 16 residues. The germline CDR1 and CDR2 sequences are MGHRA and YSYEKL. Trimming cost V 1 base and J 6 bases; bases outside gene matches: 9. The CDR3 DNA reads as TGCGCCAGCAGCCAAGGGGCTAGCGGGAGATCGAGCGAGCAGTACTTC. Translated: CASSQGASGRSSEQYF.

The chain recombines TRBV24-1 with TRBJ1-5; unclear D gene. Trimming pared 0 bases from V and 2 bases from J, leaving 4 bases between. This CDR3 contains 14 residues. Germline CDR1 KGHDR, CDR2 SFDVKD. CDR3 nucleotides: TGTGCCACCAGTGATTTGGCAGGCAATCAGCCCCAGCATTTT. Its protein product is CATSDLAGNQPQHF.

This clone appeared many times. The chain is built from TRBV5-1 and TRBJ1-1, with a possible D match to TRBD1 (6 bases). Germline values: CDR1 SGHRS, CDR2 YFSETQ. This CDR3 has 16 amino acids. V lost 5 bases to trimming and J lost 5 bases, with 22 bases between them. CDR3 in DNA: TGCGCCAGCAGGCGTGAGGTTGGGGGCTTGGGGACTGAAGCTTTCTTT. As protein: CASRREVGGLGTEAFF.

This clone was detected only a few times. J is TRBJ1-6 and V is TRBV6-2 or TRBV6-3; D ambiguous. The CDR3 is made up of 16 amino acids. Germline loops: CDR1 MNHEY, CDR2 SVGEGT. V lost 2 bases and J 6 bases, leaving 14 bases between the germline ends. Written as DNA, the CDR3 is TGTGCCAGCAGTTACCCAGGACGGCGGGGTAATTCACCCCTCCACTTT. Amino acid sequence: CASSYPGRRGNSPLHF.

This chain connects TRBV27 to TRBJ2-3, with unresolved D. Trimming removed 0 bases from V and 2 bases from J, with 15 bases in between. The CDR3 covers 17 residues. Germline V gene sequence: CDR1 MNHEY, CDR2 SMNVEV (reference sequence). The CDR3 region is CASSLSSTLLLTDTQYF. The DNA of the CDR3 is TGTGCCAGCAGTTTATCTTCCACTCTTCTCCTCACAGATACGCAGTATTTT.

This clone was found a few times. The rearrangement links TRBV30 to TRBJ1-1, with TRBD1 identical over 12 bases. V was clipped by 2 bases and J by 11 bases; unmatched bases: 9. The germline gives CDR1 GTSNPN, CDR2 SVGIG (reference sequence). CDR3 length equals 14 residues. The CDR3 sequence is CAWSRDRGRKGAFF. The CDR3, as DNA: TGTGCCTGGAGTAGGGACAGGGGGCGAAAAGGGGCTTTCTTT.

V is TRBV2 and J is TRBJ2-5; perhaps TRBD1 as D (6 bases). Germline CDR1 reads SNHLY; CDR2 reads FYNNEI. The CDR3 is 12 residues long. Trimming cost V 7 bases and J 5 bases, with 11 bases left between them. The CDR3 loop reads CASTGEGETQYF. The CDR3 nucleotides are TGTGCCAGCACAGGGGAAGGGGAGACCCAGTACTTC.

The chain employs TRBV7-9 and TRBJ2-1; 10 nucleotides agree with TRBD2. The junction had 4 bases not matched to a gene; V was cut back by 1 base and J by 7 bases. In germline, CDR1 is SEHNR, CDR2 FQNEAQ (reference sequence). CDR3 length: 15 amino acids. CDR3 residues: CASSLGAGGPNEQFF. Written as DNA, the CDR3 is TGTGCCAGCAGCTTAGGAGCGGGGGGGCCGAATGAGCAGTTCTTC.

V usage is TRBV20-1 and J usage is TRBJ2-3; 8 bases map to TRBD2. Germline CDR1 reads DFQATT; CDR2 reads SNEGSKA (reference sequence). The length of the CDR3 is 15 residues. The junction had 5 bases not matched to a gene; V was cut back by 3 bases and J by 0 bases. CDR3 nucleotides: TGCAGTGCTAGTTCGCCTAGCGGGAGCACAGATACGCAGTATTTT. Its translation is CSASSPSGSTDTQYF.

CDR3 in DNA: TGTGCCAGTAGTACGACAGGGAGGTCTAACTATGGCTACACCTTC. It codes for CASSTTGRSNYGYTF. The V gene is TRBV19, the J gene TRBJ1-2; the match to TRBD1 covers 7 bases. The V gene's germline CDR1 is LNHDA and CDR2 SQIVND (reference sequence). The V segment lost 4 bases and the J segment 0 bases; nucleotides outside the gene matches: 5. The CDR3 is 15 amino acids. Supplemented by reference TRBV19 and TRBJ1-2, the full variable domain reads DGGITQSPKYLFRKEGQNVTLSCEQNLNHDAMYWYRQDPGQGLRLIYYSQIVNDFQKGDIAEGYSVSREKKESFPLTVTSAQKNPTAFYLCASSTTGRSNYGYTFGSGTRLTVV.

This sequence joins TRBV9 and TRBJ2-3, with TRBD1 identical over 8 bases. This CDR3 region has 18 residues. Germline-derived CDR1 and CDR2 are SGDLS and YYNGEE. V dropped 0 bases and J dropped 0; count of bases not matched to a gene: 9. The CDR3 loop is CASSVVPQDRVSTDTQYF. In DNA form, the CDR3 reads TGTGCCAGCAGCGTAGTGCCCCAGGACAGGGTAAGCACAGATACGCAGTATTTT. Drawing the rest from reference TRBV9 and TRBJ2-3, the complete variable domain is DSGVTQTPKHLITATGQRVTLRCSPRSGDLSVYWYQQSLDQGLQFLIQYYNGEERAKGNILERFSAQQFPDLHSELNLSSLELGDSALYFCASSVVPQDRVSTDTQYFGPGTRLTVL.

This clone was observed a single time. The same CDR3 also results from other DNA sequences found in this sample. The chain is built from TRBV12-3 or TRBV12-4 and TRBJ2-3; D unclear. This CDR3 region has 13 residues. Trimming left V 6 bases short and J 0 bases short, with 7 bases between. The CDR3 spells CASRQSSTDTQYF. CDR3 coding DNA: TGTGCCAGCAGACAGAGTAGCACAGATACGCAGTATTTT.

This clone was recorded once. The chain carries TRBV7-9 and TRBJ1-4, with D maybe TRBD1 (6 bases). Germline values: CDR1 SEHNR, CDR2 FQNEAQ (reference sequence). V lost 7 bases, J lost 7 bases, and 22 bases lay in between. The CDR3 is 16 residues long. CDR3 nucleotides: TGTGCCAGCACCACGGGAGGGGCCCTCAGGGGTGAAAAACTGTTTTTT. It specifies CASTTGGALRGEKLFF.